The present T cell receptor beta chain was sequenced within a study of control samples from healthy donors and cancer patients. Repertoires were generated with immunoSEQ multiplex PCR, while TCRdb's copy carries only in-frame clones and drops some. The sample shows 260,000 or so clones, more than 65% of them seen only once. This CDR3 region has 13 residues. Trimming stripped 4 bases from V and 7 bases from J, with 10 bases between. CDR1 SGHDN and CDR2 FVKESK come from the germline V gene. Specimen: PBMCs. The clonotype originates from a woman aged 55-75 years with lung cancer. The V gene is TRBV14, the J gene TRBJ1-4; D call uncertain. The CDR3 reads CASSPRGAEKLFF. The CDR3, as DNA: TGTGCCAGCAGCCCCCGGGGTGCTGAAAAACTGTTTTTT.